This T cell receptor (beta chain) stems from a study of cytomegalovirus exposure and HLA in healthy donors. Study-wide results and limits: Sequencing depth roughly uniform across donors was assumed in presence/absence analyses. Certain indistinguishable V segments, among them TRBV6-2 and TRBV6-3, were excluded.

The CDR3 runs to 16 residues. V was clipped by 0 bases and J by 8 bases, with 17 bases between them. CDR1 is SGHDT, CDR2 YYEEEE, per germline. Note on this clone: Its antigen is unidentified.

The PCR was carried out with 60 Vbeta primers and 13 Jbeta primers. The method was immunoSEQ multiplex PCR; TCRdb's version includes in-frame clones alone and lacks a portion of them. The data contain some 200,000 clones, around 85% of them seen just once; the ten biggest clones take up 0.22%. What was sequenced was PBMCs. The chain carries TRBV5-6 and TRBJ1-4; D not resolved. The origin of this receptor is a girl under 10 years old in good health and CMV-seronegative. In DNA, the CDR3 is TGTGCCAGCAGCTTGGCGCCCCTCGGGGTGAGAGAAAAACTGTTTTTT. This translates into CASSLAPLGVREKLFF. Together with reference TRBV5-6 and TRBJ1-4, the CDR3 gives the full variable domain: DAGVTQSPTHLIKTRGQQVTLRCSPKSGHDTVSWYQQALGQGPQFIFQYYEEEERQRGNFPDRFSGHQFPNYSSELNVNALLLGDSALYLCASSLAPLGVREKLFFGSGTQLSVL.